Sequencing of this T cell receptor (beta chain) was carried out in a study of T cell responses to AZD1222 COVID-19 vaccine. V was cut by 3 bases and J by 8 bases, with 16 bases left in between. The V gene's germline CDR1 is LNHNV and CDR2 YYDKDF (reference sequence). This CDR3 comprises 15 residues. Profiling relied on immunoSEQ multiplex PCR, and the TCRdb table lists in-frame clones only, not all of them. The sample includes approximately 180,000 clones, over 80% of them seen just once. The sequences come from peripheral blood, collected 28 days after the second dose of the MenACWY control vaccine. The receptor comes from an adult who received the MenACWY meningococcal vaccine as a control. The chain links TRBV15 to TRBJ1-4; D unclear. CDR3 residues: CATSRGGHVGEKLFF. In DNA form, the CDR3 reads TGTGCCACCAGCAGGGGAGGGCACGTCGGAGAAAAACTGTTTTTT. Full variable domain (missing parts from reference TRBV15 and TRBJ1-4): DAMVIQNPRYQVTQFGKPVTLSCSQTLNHNVMYWYQQKSSQAPKLLFHYYDKDFNNEADTPDNFQSRRPNTSFCFLDIRSPGLGDTAMYLCATSRGGHVGEKLFFGSGTQLSVL.